This T cell receptor beta chain came from a study of cytomegalovirus exposure and HLA in healthy donors. The PCR contained 60 Vbeta and 13 Jbeta primers. Using immunoSEQ multiplex PCR, the repertoire was profiled, and TCRdb retains in-frame clones only, with some absent. The repertoire table contains some 110,000 clones. V was cut by 5 bases and J by 6 bases, with 19 bases left in between. Germline lookup yields CDR1 SQVTM and CDR2 ANQGSEA. The CDR3 runs 15 residues. A remark on this clone: Its antigen is undetermined.

Study-level results: In a later analysis, common viral pathogens appeared linked to several of the most significant clusters. In all likelihood, a cluster of highly shared sequence variants was a sequencing artifact. Presence/absence analyses took donor sequencing depth as roughly uniform. A later examination showed that TCR association rates differed by HLA locus, with DRB1 most and HLA-C fewest.

V and J are TRBV29-1 and TRBJ2-2; possibly TRBD2 for D (6 bases). This receptor was obtained from a middle-aged man in good health and CMV-seropositive. Specimen: PBMCs. CDR3 sequence reads: CSVQLASRRAGELFF. In DNA form, the CDR3 reads TGCAGCGTTCAACTAGCTTCCCGAAGGGCCGGGGAGCTGTTTTTT.